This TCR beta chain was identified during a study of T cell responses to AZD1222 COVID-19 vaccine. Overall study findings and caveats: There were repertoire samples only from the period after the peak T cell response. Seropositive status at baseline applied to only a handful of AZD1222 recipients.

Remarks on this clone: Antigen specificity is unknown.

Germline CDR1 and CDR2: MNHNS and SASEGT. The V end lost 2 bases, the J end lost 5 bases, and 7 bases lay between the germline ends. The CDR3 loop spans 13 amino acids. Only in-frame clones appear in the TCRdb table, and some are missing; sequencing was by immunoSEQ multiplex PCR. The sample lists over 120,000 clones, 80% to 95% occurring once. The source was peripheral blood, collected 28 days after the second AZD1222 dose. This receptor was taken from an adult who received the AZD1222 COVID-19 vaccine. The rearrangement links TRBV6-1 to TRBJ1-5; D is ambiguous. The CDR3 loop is CASSEIGYQPQHF. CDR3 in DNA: TGTGCCAGCAGTGAAATTGGTTATCAGCCCCAGCATTTT.